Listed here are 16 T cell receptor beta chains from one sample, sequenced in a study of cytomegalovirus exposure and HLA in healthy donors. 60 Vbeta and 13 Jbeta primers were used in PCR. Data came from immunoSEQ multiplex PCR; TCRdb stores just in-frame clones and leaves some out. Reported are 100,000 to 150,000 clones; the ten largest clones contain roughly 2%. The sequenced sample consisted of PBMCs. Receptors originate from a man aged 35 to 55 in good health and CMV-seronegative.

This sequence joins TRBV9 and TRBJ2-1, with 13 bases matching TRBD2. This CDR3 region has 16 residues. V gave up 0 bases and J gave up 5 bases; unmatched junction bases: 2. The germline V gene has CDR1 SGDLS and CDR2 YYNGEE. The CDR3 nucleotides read TGTGCCAGCAGCGTAGGGGGACTAGCGGGGAACAATGAGCAGTTCTTC. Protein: CASSVGGLAGNNEQFF.

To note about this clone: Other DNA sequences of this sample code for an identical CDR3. CDR3 residues: CASSSSGGFGTIDYGYTF. DNA of the CDR3: TGTGCCAGCAGCTCTTCAGGGGGCTTCGGGACTATCGACTATGGCTACACCTTC. This sequence joins TRBV7-9 and TRBJ1-2; 8 bases match TRBD1. Germline lookup yields CDR1 SEHNR and CDR2 FQNEAQ (reference sequence). The CDR3 totals 18 residues. J was trimmed by 3 bases and V by 4 bases; bases with no gene match: 16. Full variable domain (rest looked up from reference TRBV7-9 and TRBJ1-2): DTGVSQNPRHKITKRGQNVTFRCDPISEHNRLYWYRQTLGQGPEFLTYFQNEAQLEKSRLLSDRFSAERPKGSFSTLEIQRTEQGDSAMYLCASSSSGGFGTIDYGYTFGSGTRLTVV.

In nucleotides, the CDR3 is TGTGCCAGCAGCTTAGATACGGGTCCGTGGCCCCAGCATTTT. It is translated as CASSLDTGPWPQHF. The rearrangement uses TRBV7-2 and TRBJ1-5; the D is unclear. Germline-derived CDR1 and CDR2 are SGHTA and FQGNSA. The CDR3 contains 14 residues. V lost 1 base and J 9 bases, leaving 13 bases between the germline ends.

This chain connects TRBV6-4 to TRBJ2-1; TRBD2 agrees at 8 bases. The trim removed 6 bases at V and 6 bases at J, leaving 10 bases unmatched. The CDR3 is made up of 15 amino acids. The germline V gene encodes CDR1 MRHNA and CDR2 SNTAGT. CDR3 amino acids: CASRWERESFNEQFF. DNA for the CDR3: TGTGCCAGCAGGTGGGAGCGGGAGAGTTTCAATGAGCAGTTCTTC.

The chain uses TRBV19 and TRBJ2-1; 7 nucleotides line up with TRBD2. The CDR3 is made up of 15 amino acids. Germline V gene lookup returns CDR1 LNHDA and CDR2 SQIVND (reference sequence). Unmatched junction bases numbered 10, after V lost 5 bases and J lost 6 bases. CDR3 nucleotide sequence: TGTGCCAGTAGTCACCCGGGACTAACCGGCAATGAGCAGTTCTTC. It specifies CASSHPGLTGNEQFF. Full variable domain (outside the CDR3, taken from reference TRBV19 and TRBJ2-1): DGGITQSPKYLFRKEGQNVTLSCEQNLNHDAMYWYRQDPGQGLRLIYYSQIVNDFQKGDIAEGYSVSREKKESFPLTVTSAQKNPTAFYLCASSHPGLTGNEQFFGPGTRLTVL.

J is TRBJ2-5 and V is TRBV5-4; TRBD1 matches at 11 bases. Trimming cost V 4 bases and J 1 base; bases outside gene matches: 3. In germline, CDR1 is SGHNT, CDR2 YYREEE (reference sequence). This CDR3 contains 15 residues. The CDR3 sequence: CASSPDRGLQETQYF. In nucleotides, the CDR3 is TGTGCCAGCAGCCCGGACAGGGGGCTCCAAGAGACCCAGTACTTC. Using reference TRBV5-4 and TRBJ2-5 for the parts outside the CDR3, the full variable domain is ETGVTQSPTHLIKTRGQQVTLRCSSQSGHNTVSWYQQALGQGPQFIFQYYREEENGRGNFPPRFSGLQFPNYSSELNVNALELDDSALYLCASSPDRGLQETQYFGPGTRLLVL.

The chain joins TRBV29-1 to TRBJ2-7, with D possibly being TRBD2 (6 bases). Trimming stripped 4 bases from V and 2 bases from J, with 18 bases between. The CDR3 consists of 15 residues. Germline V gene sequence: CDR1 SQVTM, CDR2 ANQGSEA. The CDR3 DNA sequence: TGCAGCGTTGCCCAGCGGAGGGGTGGGACCTACGAGCAGTACTTC. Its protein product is CSVAQRRGGTYEQYF.

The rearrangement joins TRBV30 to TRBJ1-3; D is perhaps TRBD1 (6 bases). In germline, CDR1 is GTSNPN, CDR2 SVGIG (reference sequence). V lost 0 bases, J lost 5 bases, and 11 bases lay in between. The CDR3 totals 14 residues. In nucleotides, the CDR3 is TGTGCCTGGAGTGTTGGGCAGGGGAGAAACACCATATATTTT. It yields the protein CAWSVGQGRNTIYF.

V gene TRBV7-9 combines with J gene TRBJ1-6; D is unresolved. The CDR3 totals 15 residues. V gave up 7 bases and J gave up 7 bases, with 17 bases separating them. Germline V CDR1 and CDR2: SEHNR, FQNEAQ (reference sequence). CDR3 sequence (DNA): TGTGCCAGCACCCCAGGAATTCTCCCGAATTCACCCCTCCACTTT. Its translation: CASTPGILPNSPLHF.

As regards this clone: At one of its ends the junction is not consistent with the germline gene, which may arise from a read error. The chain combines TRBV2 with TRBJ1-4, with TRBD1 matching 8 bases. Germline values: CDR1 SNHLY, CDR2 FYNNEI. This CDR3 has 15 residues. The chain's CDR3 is CASSDGQGGRENLFF. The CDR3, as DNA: TGTGCCAGCAGTGATGGACAGGGAGGGAGGGAAAATCTGTTTTTT.

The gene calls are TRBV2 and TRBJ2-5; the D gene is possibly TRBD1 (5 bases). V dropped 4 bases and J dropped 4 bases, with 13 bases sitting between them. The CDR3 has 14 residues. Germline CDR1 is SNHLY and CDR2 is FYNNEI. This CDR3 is CASSASRASETQYF. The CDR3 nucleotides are TGTGCCAGCAGTGCCAGCAGGGCCTCAGAGACCCAGTACTTC.

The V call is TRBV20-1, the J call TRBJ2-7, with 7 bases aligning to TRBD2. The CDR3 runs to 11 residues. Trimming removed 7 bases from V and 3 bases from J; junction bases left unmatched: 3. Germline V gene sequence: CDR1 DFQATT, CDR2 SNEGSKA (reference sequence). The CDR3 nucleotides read TGCAGTGGAGAGCGGGGCTACGAGCAGTACTTC. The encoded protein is CSGERGYEQYF.

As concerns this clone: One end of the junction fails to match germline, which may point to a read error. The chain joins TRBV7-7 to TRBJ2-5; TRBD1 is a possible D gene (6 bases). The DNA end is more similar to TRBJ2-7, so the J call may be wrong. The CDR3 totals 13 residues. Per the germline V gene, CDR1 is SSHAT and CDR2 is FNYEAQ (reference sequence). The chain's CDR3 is CASSFHRDYEQYF. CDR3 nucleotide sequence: TGTGCTAGCAGCTTTCACAGGGACTACGAGCAGTACTTC.

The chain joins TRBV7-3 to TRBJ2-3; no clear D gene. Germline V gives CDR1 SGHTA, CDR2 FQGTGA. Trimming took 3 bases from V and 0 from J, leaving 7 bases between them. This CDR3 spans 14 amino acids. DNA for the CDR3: TGTGCCAGCAGCTTGGGCTTTAGCACAGATACGCAGTATTTT. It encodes CASSLGFSTDTQYF.

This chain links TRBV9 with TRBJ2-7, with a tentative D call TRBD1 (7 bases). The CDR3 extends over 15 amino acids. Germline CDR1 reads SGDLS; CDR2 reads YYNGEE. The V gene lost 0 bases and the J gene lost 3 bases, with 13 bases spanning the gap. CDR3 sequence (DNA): TGTGCCAGCAGCGTAGGCGGGACAGTCGTCTACGAGCAGTACTTC. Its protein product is CASSVGGTVVYEQYF.

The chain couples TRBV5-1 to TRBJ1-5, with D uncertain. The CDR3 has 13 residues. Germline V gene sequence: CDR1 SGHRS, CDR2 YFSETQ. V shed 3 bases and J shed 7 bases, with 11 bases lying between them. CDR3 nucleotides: TGCGCCAGCAGCTATTCATCAGGACAGCCCCAGCATTTT. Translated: CASSYSSGQPQHF.